These 21 T cell receptor beta chains were all obtained from the same sample, sequenced in a study of T cells expressing NK-cell markers. TCRdb reprocessed the 5' RACE reads and stores each CDR3 protein as one record, lacking DNA. Recorded for this sample: about 150,000 distinct CDR3 sequences. The sequenced sample consisted of blood T cells: a sorted CD56 or NKG2C T cell subset, CD4+ or CD8+ T cells, or bulk PBMC T cells (not recorded which). The receptors derive from a woman aged 45-59 years in good health.

The rearrangement uses TRBV27 and TRBJ1-1. From germline, CDR1 is MNHEY and CDR2 SMNVEV (reference sequence). The CDR3 totals 15 residues. CDR3 loop: CASKYTGGDYTEAFF.

This chain's CDR3 is CASSPPSQTEAFF. This chain joins TRBV7-9 and TRBJ1-1; the D call from TCRdb, TRBD1, cannot be confirmed without DNA. Per germline, CDR1 SEHNR and CDR2 FQNEAQ (reference sequence). The length of the CDR3 is 13 residues.

This chain connects TRBV20-1 to TRBJ2-7. CDR3 length: 12 residues. Germline CDR1 reads DFQATT; CDR2 reads SNEGSKA (reference sequence). CDR3 loop: CSDQTPSYEQYF.

The chain carries TRBV6-5 and TRBJ2-1; as DNA is missing, the TRBD2 call by TCRdb cannot be tested. The CDR3 covers 14 residues. The germline V gene encodes CDR1 MNHEY and CDR2 SVGAGI. CDR3 sequence reads: CATQGGTSGWEQFF.

The chain is built from TRBV7-9 and TRBJ2-1. The CDR3 runs 12 residues. Germline V gene lookup returns CDR1 SEHNR and CDR2 FQNEAQ (reference sequence). CDR3 sequence: CASSGEKDEQFF.

CDR3 sequence: CASSLSTDRQADTQYF. The chain joins TRBV5-1 to TRBJ2-3. The V gene's germline CDR1 is SGHRS and CDR2 YFSETQ. The CDR3 extends over 16 amino acids.

The chain recombines TRBV6-4 with TRBJ2-3; as DNA is missing, the TRBD1 call by TCRdb cannot be tested. Per the germline V gene, CDR1 is MRHNA and CDR2 is SNTAGT. The CDR3 is 14 residues long. The CDR3 region is CASSDGAGSLAQYF.

The V and J genes are TRBV4-1 and TRBJ2-1; no DNA is available, so the TRBD2 call from TCRdb remains unchecked. The CDR3 has 15 amino acids. Germline assignment: CDR1 MGHRA and CDR2 YSYEKL. The CDR3 protein is CASSQLLAIDNEQFF.

V usage is TRBV15 and J usage is TRBJ2-1; as DNA is missing, the TRBD1 call by TCRdb cannot be tested. Per germline, CDR1 LNHNV and CDR2 YYDKDF (reference sequence). CDR3 length: 18 residues. CDR3 amino acids: CATSREVGRGSAYNEQFF.

The chain carries TRBV5-1 and TRBJ2-5. The CDR3 sequence is 15 residues long. Germline V gene lookup returns CDR1 SGHRS and CDR2 YFSETQ. The CDR3 region is CASSLSFAVQETQYF.

This chain links TRBV6-5 with TRBJ2-3; TCRdb's D gene call, TRBD2, goes unchecked for lack of DNA. The CDR3 contains 14 residues. Germline CDR1 and CDR2: MNHEY and SVGAGI. This CDR3 reads CASSSSVPRDTQYF.

The J gene is TRBJ2-1, the V gene TRBV9. CDR1 SGDLS and CDR2 YYNGEE come from the germline V gene. The CDR3 runs to 15 residues. This chain's CDR3 is CASSVGLGTYNEQFF.

V gene TRBV20-1 combines with J gene TRBJ2-1; there is no DNA to check the TCRdb D call of TRBD1. CDR3 size: 11 residues. The germline CDR1 and CDR2 sequences are DFQATT and SNEGSKA (reference sequence). This CDR3 is CSARPGAEQFF.

This sequence joins TRBV27 and TRBJ2-1; TCRdb's D call of TRBD2 is untestable without DNA. Germline-derived CDR1 and CDR2 are MNHEY and SMNVEV (reference sequence). The CDR3 has 15 residues. CDR3 sequence: CASSLGLAGINEQFF.

The rearrangement uses TRBV4-1 and TRBJ2-1; TCRdb selects TRBD2, and the lack of DNA leaves this call unchecked. The length of the CDR3 is 16 residues. The germline gives CDR1 MGHRA, CDR2 YSYEKL. CDR3 protein: CASSQAPGLGDNEQFF.

The J gene is TRBJ2-1, the V gene TRBV12-3 or TRBV12-4; without DNA, the TCRdb call of TRBD2 cannot be checked. The CDR3 covers 20 residues. CDR3 sequence reads: CASRHRAGLARPGSYNEQFF.

The chain joins TRBV4-1 to TRBJ2-7; TCRdb's D gene call, TRBD2, goes unchecked for lack of DNA. The length of the CDR3 is 16 residues. The V gene's germline CDR1 is MGHRA and CDR2 YSYEKL. The CDR3 loop reads CASSQETAGGLNEQYF.

The chain employs TRBV2 and TRBJ2-1; TCRdb lists TRBD2, though no DNA is available to test this call. Germline lookup yields CDR1 SNHLY and CDR2 FYNNEI. The CDR3 spans 16 residues. Here the CDR3 reads CASSAEIAGGYNEQFF.

The rearrangement joins TRBV7-9 to TRBJ2-2; there is no DNA to check the TCRdb D call of TRBD2. CDR3 length: 14 amino acids. Looked up from germline, CDR1 is SEHNR and CDR2 is FQNEAQ (reference sequence). The CDR3 spells CASSEGANTGELFF.

The gene calls are TRBV27 and TRBJ2-1; TCRdb outputs TRBD2, but without DNA this stays unchecked. The CDR3 extends over 13 amino acids. Germline V gene data show CDR1 as MNHEY and CDR2 as SMNVEV (reference sequence). The CDR3 loop reads CASSWTKDNEQFF.

The rearrangement joins TRBV5-1 to TRBJ1-5; TCRdb indicates TRBD1, and absent DNA this call remains unverified. Looked up from germline, CDR1 is SGHRS and CDR2 is YFSETQ. This CDR3 is built from 14 residues. This chain's CDR3 is CASSLAPDSQPQHF.